These T cell receptor beta chains were read from a single sample in a study of technical replicates of blood from several donors. Generated by immunoSEQ multiplex PCR, the TCRdb table keeps only in-frame clones and is missing some. The sample shows roughly 70,000 clones, about 91% of them seen only once. Sequenced input: T cells isolated from PBMCs. Source of these receptors: a human donor in good health. The CDR3 runs from the conserved cysteine through the conserved F or W. A D gene is named only where the DNA matches it firmly. Some rows mark clone size as missing; the rest say once, few, many or name a class of expanded clone.

cdr3_length	d_call	v_call	j_call	clone_size	cdr3_aa	cdr3_nt
15	.	TRBV7-2	TRBJ2-1	.	CASSLREGGMGEQFF	TGTGCCAGCAGCCTACGCGAAGGCGGAATGGGTGAGCAGTTCTTC
14	.	TRBV29-1	TRBJ2-1	.	CSGRDFGSYNEQFF	TGCAGCGGCAGGGATTTCGGCTCCTACAATGAGCAGTTCTTC
15	TRBD1	TRBV10-3	TRBJ1-1	.	CAISEGQGENTEAFF	TGTGCCATCAGTGAGGGTCAGGGGGAGAACACTGAAGCTTTCTTT
14	TRBD1	TRBV9	TRBJ2-7	.	CASSVAGQGYEQYF	TGTGCCAGCAGCGTAGCCGGACAGGGTTACGAGCAGTACTTC
15	TRBD2	TRBV11-3	TRBJ2-3	.	CASSLAGLVTDTQYF	TGTGCCAGCAGCTTAGCGGGACTAGTCACAGATACGCAGTATTTT
15	.	TRBV5-4	TRBJ2-7	once	CASSLAGRGVHEQYF	TGTGCCAGCAGCTTGGCGGGCAGGGGGGTCCACGAGCAGTACTTC
16	.	TRBV4-1	TRBJ1-4	.	CASSQDSAATNEKLFF	TGCGCCAGCAGCCAAGATAGCGCAGCTACTAATGAAAAACTGTTTTTT
16	.	TRBV9	TRBJ2-7	.	CASSPGAGVVSYEQYF	TGTGCCAGCAGTCCAGGGGCGGGAGTCGTCTCCTACGAGCAGTACTTC
16	.	TRBV5-4	TRBJ2-1	.	CASSLDGPGSKGEQFF	TGTGCCAGCAGCTTGGATGGTCCGGGGTCGAAGGGTGAGCAGTTCTTC
16	TRBD2	TRBV7-3	TRBJ2-1	.	CASSSAGSGSFDEQFF	TGTGCCAGCAGCTCCGCAGGGAGCGGGAGCTTCGATGAGCAGTTCTTC
11	TRBD2	TRBV20-1	TRBJ2-1	.	CSARLGLAEFF	TGCAGTGCTAGACTGGGACTAGCTGAGTTCTTC
14	TRBD2	TRBV19	TRBJ2-1	.	CASIGLAGGGEQFF	TGTGCCAGTATTGGACTAGCGGGAGGTGGTGAGCAGTTCTTC
13	.	TRBV28	TRBJ2-7	.	CASSPIRSYEQYF	TGTGCCAGCTCTCCCATCCGGTCCTACGAGCAGTACTTC
17	.	TRBV30	TRBJ2-6	.	CAWMDYRGLSGANVLTF	TGTGCCTGGATGGATTACAGGGGACTCTCTGGGGCCAACGTCCTGACTTTC
14	TRBD1	TRBV27	TRBJ1-2	.	CASSRTGVFYGYTF	TGTGCCAGCAGCCGGACAGGGGTATTCTATGGCTACACCTTC
15	.	TRBV7-2	TRBJ2-3	.	CASSLYSGSEDTQYF	TGTGCCAGCAGCTTATATTCAGGGTCGGAAGATACGCAGTATTTT
14	TRBD2	TRBV13	TRBJ2-7	.	CASSFFGGRYEQYF	TGTGCCAGCAGCTTTTTCGGCGGGAGGTACGAGCAGTACTTC
16	TRBD1	TRBV10-3	TRBJ2-7	.	CAISEAPGTGTYEQYF	TGTGCCATCAGTGAGGCCCCCGGGACAGGGACCTACGAGCAGTACTTC
16	.	TRBV4-2	TRBJ1-4	.	CASSQDQQGENEKLFF	TGTGCCAGCAGCCAAGATCAACAGGGAGAGAATGAAAAACTGTTTTTT
17	TRBD2	TRBV4-3	TRBJ2-3	.	CASSQGGGRARRDTQYF	TGCGCCAGCAGCCAAGGAGGCGGGAGGGCCAGAAGAGATACGCAGTATTTT
15	.	TRBV2	TRBJ2-2	.	CASRPGSAYTGELFF	TGTGCCAGCAGACCGGGGAGCGCGTACACCGGGGAGCTGTTTTTT
11	.	TRBV6-5	TRBJ2-7	.	CASTNRYEQYF	TGTGCCAGCACCAACAGATACGAGCAGTACTTC
13	.	TRBV5-4	TRBJ1-1	.	CASSPGQNTEAFF	TGTGCCAGCAGCCCTGGACAGAACACTGAAGCTTTCTTT
11	.	TRBV7-8	TRBJ1-2	.	CASSLKDGYTF	TGTGCCAGCAGCCTAAAAGATGGCTACACCTTC
15	TRBD1	TRBV4-2	TRBJ1-5	few	CASSQQTGSNQPQHF	TGTGCCAGCAGCCAACAGACAGGGAGCAATCAGCCCCAGCATTTT
18	.	TRBV5-6	TRBJ2-2	.	CASSLSQAVVWHTGELFF	TGTGCCAGCAGCTTATCGCAGGCAGTGGTATGGCACACCGGGGAGCTGTTTTTT
14	TRBD1	TRBV19	TRBJ2-7	.	CASKPGTGDYEQYF	TGTGCCAGTAAACCCGGGACAGGGGACTACGAGCAGTACTTC
17	.	TRBV5-1	TRBJ2-1	once	CASSLAMTGDIYNEQFF	TGCGCCAGCAGCTTGGCCATGACGGGAGACATCTACAATGAGCAGTTCTTC
11	.	TRBV27	TRBJ2-7	.	CASSFGREQYF	TGTGCCAGCAGTTTCGGGAGAGAGCAGTACTTC
15	TRBD1	TRBV7-8	TRBJ1-1	.	CASSLGQGSTTEAFF	TGTGCCAGCAGCCTAGGACAGGGGAGTACCACTGAAGCTTTCTTT
13	TRBD1	TRBV5-6	TRBJ1-4	.	CASSLDRGEKLFF	TGTGCCAGCAGCTTGGACAGGGGAGAAAAACTGTTTTTT
13	TRBD1	TRBV29-1	TRBJ1-1	few	CSVQTGGNTEAFF	TGCAGCGTCCAGACAGGGGGTAACACTGAAGCTTTCTTT
16	.	TRBV10-3	TRBJ2-7	few	CAISEMEGRRAYEQYF	TGTGCCATCAGTGAGATGGAGGGAAGAAGGGCCTACGAGCAGTACTTC
14	.	TRBV27	TRBJ2-1	.	CASNHRSSYNEQFF	TGTGCCAGCAATCACAGGAGCTCCTACAATGAGCAGTTCTTC
14	TRBD2	TRBV13	TRBJ2-1	.	CASSLAGGVNEQFF	TGTGCCAGCAGCTTAGCGGGAGGTGTCAATGAGCAGTTCTTC
11	.	TRBV27	TRBJ1-4	.	CASSSKRKLFF	TGTGCCAGCAGTTCCAAACGGAAACTGTTTTTT
16	TRBD2	TRBV9	TRBJ2-1	.	CASSVEAGVTYNEQFF	TGTGCCAGCAGCGTAGAAGCGGGAGTAACCTACAATGAGCAGTTCTTC
16	.	TRBV6-9	TRBJ1-5	.	CASRTPPDSKNQPQHF	TGTGCCAGCAGAACCCCACCGGACAGCAAAAATCAGCCCCAGCATTTT
15	.	TRBV5-6	TRBJ2-7	once	CASSLSGAKGHEQYF	TGTGCCAGCAGCTTATCAGGGGCTAAGGGCCACGAGCAGTACTTC
14	.	TRBV2	TRBJ1-4	.	CASRGGASNEKLFF	TGTGCCAGCAGGGGGGGGGCTTCTAATGAAAAACTGTTTTTT
14	.	TRBV7-2	TRBJ2-3	once	CASSLPGSTDTQYF	TGTGCCAGCAGCTTACCGGGGAGCACAGATACGCAGTATTTT
10	.	TRBV21-1	TRBJ2-4	.	CALSKNIQYF	TGTGCCCTTTCCAAAAACATTCAGTACTTC
15	.	TRBV5-1	TRBJ2-4	.	CASSLGGADGNIQYF	TGCGCCAGCAGCTTGGGCGGGGCGGACGGAAACATTCAGTACTTC
15	TRBD2	TRBV7-2	TRBJ2-5	.	CASSPLAGGGETQYF	TGTGCCAGCAGCCCCCTAGCGGGAGGTGGGGAGACCCAGTACTTC
10	.	TRBV10-3	TRBJ2-2	once	CAITPGELFF	TGTGCCATCACTCCCGGGGAGCTGTTTTTT
13	.	TRBV27	TRBJ2-7	.	CASSLFGSYEQYF	TGTGCCAGCAGTTTGTTCGGGTCCTACGAGCAGTACTTC
15	.	TRBV6-5	TRBJ1-2	few	CASSPGQRFNYGYTF	TGTGCCAGCAGCCCTGGACAGAGATTTAACTATGGCTACACCTTC
15	TRBD1	TRBV6-6	TRBJ2-3	.	CASSYTGTVQDTQYF	TGTGCCAGCAGTTACACCGGGACAGTGCAAGATACGCAGTATTTT
16	TRBD2	TRBV5-4	TRBJ2-1	once	CASSLWGTSGGDEQFF	TGTGCCAGCAGCTTGTGGGGGACTAGCGGGGGGGATGAGCAGTTCTTC
11	TRBD1	TRBV7-9	TRBJ1-4	.	CASSIGGGLFF	TGTGCCAGCAGTATAGGGGGCGGGCTGTTTTTT
16	.	TRBV21-1	TRBJ2-7	.	CASSTHRDRPSYEQYF	TGTGCCAGCAGCACGCACCGGGACAGGCCCTCCTACGAGCAGTACTTC
15	TRBD1	TRBV29-1	TRBJ1-1	.	CSVEEIKTGNTEAFF	TGCAGCGTTGAAGAAATCAAGACAGGGAACACTGAAGCCTTCTTT
13	.	TRBV5-6	TRBJ2-1	.	CASSFSGSNEQFF	TGTGCCAGCAGCTTCTCCGGGAGCAATGAGCAGTTCTTC
20	TRBD2	TRBV4-2	TRBJ2-7	.	CASSHKSGLYELAGIYEQYF	TGTGCCAGCAGCCATAAATCGGGACTTTATGAACTAGCGGGGATTTACGAGCAGTACTTC
12	.	TRBV2	TRBJ2-1	.	CASSEASGRQFF	TGTGCCAGCAGTGAAGCCTCAGGGCGGCAGTTCTTC